This TCR beta chain was recovered during a study of cytotoxic CD8 clonotypes in ibrutinib-treated CLL. For the study at large: Among patients, some 24 responded partially and 2 completely; 14 then stayed remitted and some 12 progressed after median 68 months.

A remark on this clone: Its antigen remains unknown.

Genomic DNA in a quantity of about 2.1 micrograms was derived from cryopreserved PBMCs for TCR beta libraries. Germline V gene data show CDR1 as MNHNS and CDR2 as SASEGT. The CDR3 extends over 14 amino acids. The V end lost 10 bases, the J end lost 5 bases, and 17 bases lay between the germline ends. Measured with immunoSEQ multiplex PCR; TCRdb has only the in-frame clones, and not every one. The repertoire holds roughly 150,000 clones, with approximately 91% as singletons. Study-level results: Public clonotypes, found uncommonly, either contracted or stayed stable on treatment. Having risen at ibrutinib response, clonality had fallen back toward baseline by progression.

This receptor was identified in a human donor with chronic lymphocytic leukemia. This material consisted of PBMCs, taken at disease progression, from a patient treated with ibrutinib. The chain joins TRBV6-1 to TRBJ1-4; D might be TRBD1 (6 bases). CDR3: CATNSRQANEKLFF. Here the CDR3 DNA reads TGTGCCACGAACTCCCGACAGGCAAATGAAAAACTGTTTTTT.